The 17 T cell receptor beta chains reported below all come from one sample, sequenced in a study of tumor and adjacent non-tumor tissue in lung cancer. Three rounds of nested PCR, following a modified ARM-PCR protocol, produced the TCRbeta library. TCRdb re-derived calls from the multiplex PCR reads in MiXCR, one entry per CDR3 protein. The sample yields about 50,000 distinct CDR3 sequences, 74% seen once. No cell sorting was done before RNA was extracted from the tissue. More than 3 cm separated this lung sample from the edge of the tumor. Sequenced input: distant non-tumor lung tissue. The receptors originated from a woman between 55 and 75 years old with non-small cell lung cancer.

Turning to this clonotype: The conserved phenylalanine or tryptophan normally closing the CDR3 is absent here, so this likely arose from a read error. This chain uses TRBV6-2 or TRBV6-3 with TRBJ2-2; 8 bases are a match to TRBD2. The CDR3 spans 20 residues. Germline V gene lookup returns CDR1 MNHEY and CDR2 SVGEGT. CDR3: CASSYLLAGPTRVNTGELFS. The CDR3 DNA reads TGTGCCAGCAGTTACTTGTTAGCGGGACCCACGCGGGTTAACACCGGGGAACTGTTTTCT.

This chain joins TRBV29-1 and TRBJ2-7; perhaps TRBD1 as D (6 bases). The CDR3 loop spans 14 amino acids. The germline V gene encodes CDR1 SQVTM and CDR2 ANQGSEA. CDR3 in amino acids: CSAYTGPATGEQYF. CDR3 nucleotide sequence: TGCAGTGCTTACACAGGGCCGGCAACTGGCGAGCAGTACTTC.

This clonotype was recorded at least ten times. The V call is TRBV6-2 or TRBV6-3, the J call TRBJ1-2; D perhaps matches TRBD1 (6 bases). The germline gives CDR1 MNHEY, CDR2 SVGEGT. The V gene lost 8 bases and the J gene lost 5 bases, with 21 bases spanning the gap. The CDR3 loop spans 15 amino acids. The CDR3 loop reads CASSNPSGTPYGYTF. CDR3 bases: TGTGCCAGCTCGAATCCCTCCGGGACACCTTATGGCTACACCTTC.

In regard to this clonotype: A read error is likely, as this CDR3 ends without the conserved phenylalanine or tryptophan. The chain is built from TRBV29-1 and TRBJ1-2, with D possibly TRBD1 on 5 matching bases. The V gene lost 5 bases and the J gene lost 7 bases, with 11 bases spanning the gap. Germline CDR1 is SQVTM and CDR2 is ANQGSEA. CDR3 length: 11 amino acids. The DNA for the CDR3 is TGCAGCGTTTCAAGTAGGGGTGGCTACACCCTA. Encoded protein: CSVSSRGGYTL.

The chain carries TRBV12-3 or TRBV12-4 and TRBJ2-3; no firm D call. The CDR3 consists of 18 residues. Trimming left V 7 bases short and J 4 bases short, with 27 bases between. The DNA of the CDR3 is TGTGCCAGCATTCCAGGCCTGCAGACGGGTAATCAGGCAGATACGCAGTATTTT. Translation: CASIPGLQTGNQADTQYF.

On this clonotype: At one end the junction does not follow the germline gene, possibly because of a read error. This chain connects TRBV10-3 to TRBJ1-5; possibly TRBD1 for D (5 bases). CDR3 size: 13 residues. The germline V gene has CDR1 ENHRY and CDR2 SYGVKD. The CDR3 DNA reads as TGTGCCATCGCGGGGGGTTGCAATCAGTCCCAGCATTTT. It specifies CAIAGGCNQSQHF.

Regarding this clonotype: A junction end diverges from the germline sequence, so it may reflect a read error. CDR3 in amino acids: CASSLPPMNTEAFF. As DNA, the CDR3 is TGTGCTAGCAGTTTACCCCCTATGAACACTGAAGCTTTCTTT. This chain uses TRBV28 with TRBJ1-1; no reliable D call. Germline V gives CDR1 MDHEN, CDR2 SYDVKM. The CDR3 runs 14 residues.

Of note for this clonotype: It may be a read error: a sequence one base away is much more abundant. The chain uses TRBV5-1 and TRBJ1-2; TRBD1 matches 9 bases. The CDR3 covers 13 residues. V was clipped by 4 bases and J by 8 bases; unmatched bases: 6. Germline V CDR1 and CDR2: SGHRS, YFSETQ. The CDR3 loop reads CASSVQGAEGYTF. The DNA for the CDR3 is TGCGCCAGCAGCGTACAGGGGGCAGAAGGCTACACCTTC.

This sequence joins TRBV12-3 or TRBV12-4 and TRBJ2-1; D not certain. Trimming removed 4 bases at V and 7 bases at J, with 8 bases between. This CDR3 region has 12 residues. CDR3 nucleotides: TGTGCCAGCAGTTCCGGGCGTAATGAGCAGTTCTTC. This codes for CASSSGRNEQFF.

As concerns this clonotype: A much larger clone differs from this one at a single base, so this may be a read error. The V gene is TRBV28, the J gene TRBJ2-5; D not resolved. V was pared by 3 bases and J by 2 bases, with 13 bases between. This CDR3 is built from 15 residues. Per germline, CDR1 MDHEN and CDR2 SYDVKM. As DNA, the CDR3 is TGTGCCAGCAGTTTTGGGTTAGGCCAACAAGAGACCCAGTACTTC. Translated: CASSFGLGQQETQYF.

Details on this clonotype: The missing conserved phenylalanine or tryptophan at the end of this CDR3 makes a read error likely. The rearrangement joins TRBV6-1 to TRBJ2-1, with D possibly TRBD2 on 6 matching bases. In germline, CDR1 is MNHNS, CDR2 SASEGT. Deletions cut 11 bases from V and 6 bases from J, with 17 bases between. The CDR3 sequence is 13 residues long. As DNA, the CDR3 is TGTGCCGGCATTTTTGCGGGGTCCAATGAGCAGTTCTAC. Residues: CAGIFAGSNEQFY.

A remark on this clonotype: An end of the junction differs from the germline gene, which may be a read error. V and J are TRBV29-1 and TRBJ2-5; maybe TRBD2 (7 bases). Germline V gene lookup returns CDR1 SQVTM and CDR2 ANQGSEA. This CDR3 region has 13 residues. The CDR3 DNA follows: TGTAGCCCCGGGACTATGCCAGGGGAGGCCCAGTACTTC. Translating gives CSPGTMPGEAQYF.

This clonotype occurred a few times. This may arise from a read error, as a much more abundant clone is one base away. This rearrangement joins TRBV6-5 to TRBJ1-2; possibly TRBD1 for D (5 bases). V was trimmed by 0 bases and J by 5 bases, leaving 13 bases between them. The CDR3 is made up of 15 amino acids. Germline V gene lookup returns CDR1 MNHEY and CDR2 SVGAGI. This CDR3 reads CASSYSGGAGYGYTF. DNA for the CDR3: TGTGCCAGCAGTTACTCGGGTGGGGCGGGATATGGCTACACCTTC.

To note about this clonotype: With a much larger clone just one base away, this may be a read error. The genes are TRBV24-1 and TRBJ2-7, with a tentative D call TRBD1 (5 bases). The DNA end is more similar to TRBJ2-1, so the J call may be wrong. CDR1 and CDR2 (germline): KGHDR, SFDVKD. The CDR3 length is 12 residues. The CDR3 spells CATSGGSYEQFF. CDR3 DNA: TGTGCCACCAGTGGGGGCTCCTACGAGCAGTTCTTC.

This clonotype appeared many times. The chain combines TRBV30 with TRBJ1-1; D possibly corresponds to TRBD1 (6 bases). The V end lost 6 bases, the J end lost 4 bases, and 12 bases lay between the germline ends. Germline values: CDR1 GTSNPN, CDR2 SVGIG (reference sequence). This CDR3 comprises 12 residues. The CDR3 is CACTGRATEAFF. CDR3 bases: TGTGCCTGCACAGGGAGGGCCACTGAAGCTTTCTTT.

With regard to this clonotype: A read error is possible here, since a much larger clone lies one base away. The V gene is TRBV7-9, the J gene TRBJ1-2; TRBD1 matches at 9 bases. This CDR3 spans 12 amino acids. V shed 11 bases and J 6 bases; nucleotides not matched to a gene: 7. The germline V gene encodes CDR1 SEHNR and CDR2 FQNEAQ (reference sequence). Written as DNA, the CDR3 is TGTGCCTGTGGACAGGGGAATGATGGCTACACCTTC. Protein: CACGQGNDGYTF. Looking up the rest from reference TRBV7-9 and TRBJ1-2 gives the full variable domain: DTGVSQNPRHKITKRGQNVTFRCDPISEHNRLYWYRQTLGQGPEFLTYFQNEAQLEKSRLLSDRFSAERPKGSFSTLEIQRTEQGDSAMYLCACGQGNDGYTFGSGTRLTVV.

Note on this clonotype: One end of the junction varies from germline; a read error may be responsible. The J gene is TRBJ2-1, the V gene TRBV2; 13 bases line up with TRBD2. The length of the CDR3 is 15 residues. Germline lookup yields CDR1 SNHLY and CDR2 FYNNEI. The CDR3 reads CASSETVLAGGVCLF. DNA for the CDR3: TGTGCCAGCAGTGAAACCGTACTAGCGGGAGGGGTCTGCCTCTTC.